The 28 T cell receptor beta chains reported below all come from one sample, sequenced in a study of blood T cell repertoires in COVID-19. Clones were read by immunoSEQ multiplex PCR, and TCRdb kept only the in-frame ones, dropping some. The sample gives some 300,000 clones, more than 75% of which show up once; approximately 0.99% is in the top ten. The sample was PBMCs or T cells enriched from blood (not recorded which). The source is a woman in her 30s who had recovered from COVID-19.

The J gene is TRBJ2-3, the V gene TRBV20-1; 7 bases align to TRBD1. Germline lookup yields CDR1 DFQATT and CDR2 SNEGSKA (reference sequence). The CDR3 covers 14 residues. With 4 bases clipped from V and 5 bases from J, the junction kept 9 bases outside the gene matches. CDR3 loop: CSANEAGGRDTQYF. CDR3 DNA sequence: TGCAGTGCTAATGAGGCAGGGGGAAGAGATACGCAGTATTTT.

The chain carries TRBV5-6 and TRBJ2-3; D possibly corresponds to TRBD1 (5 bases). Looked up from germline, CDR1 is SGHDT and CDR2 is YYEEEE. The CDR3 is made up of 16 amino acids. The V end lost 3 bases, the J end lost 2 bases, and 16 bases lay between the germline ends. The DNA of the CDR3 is TGTGCCAGCAGCTCGGTCAAACAGGAGTTCACAGATACGCAGTATTTT. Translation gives CASSSVKQEFTDTQYF.

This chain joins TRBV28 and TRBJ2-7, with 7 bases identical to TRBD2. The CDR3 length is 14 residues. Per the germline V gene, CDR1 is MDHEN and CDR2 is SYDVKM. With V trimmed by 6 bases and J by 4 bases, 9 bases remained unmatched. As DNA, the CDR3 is TGTGCCAGCAGCTCCAGGACTAGTCCGTACGAGCAGTACTTC. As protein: CASSSRTSPYEQYF.

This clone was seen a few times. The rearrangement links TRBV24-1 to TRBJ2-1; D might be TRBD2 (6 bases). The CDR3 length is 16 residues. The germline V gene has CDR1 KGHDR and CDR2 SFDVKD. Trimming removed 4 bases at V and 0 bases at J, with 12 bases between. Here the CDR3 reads CATSDSDGSSYNEQFF. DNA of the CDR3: TGTGCCACCAGTGACTCAGACGGGAGCTCCTACAATGAGCAGTTCTTC.

CDR3 residues: CASSLTGRGNEKLFF. CDR3 coding DNA: TGTGCCAGCAGTTTAACGGGGAGGGGCAATGAAAAACTGTTTTTT. The genes are TRBV5-6 and TRBJ1-4; D is possibly TRBD1 (5 bases). V was shortened by 5 bases and J by 5 bases, with 16 bases between the two germline ends. CDR1 and CDR2 from the germline V gene are SGHDT and YYEEEE. The CDR3 consists of 15 residues.

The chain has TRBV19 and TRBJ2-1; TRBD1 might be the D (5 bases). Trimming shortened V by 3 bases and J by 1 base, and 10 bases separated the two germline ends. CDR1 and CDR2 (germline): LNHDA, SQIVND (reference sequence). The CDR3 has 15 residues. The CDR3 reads CASSMVQGSYNEQFF. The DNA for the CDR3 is TGTGCCAGTAGTATGGTCCAGGGATCCTACAATGAGCAGTTCTTC.

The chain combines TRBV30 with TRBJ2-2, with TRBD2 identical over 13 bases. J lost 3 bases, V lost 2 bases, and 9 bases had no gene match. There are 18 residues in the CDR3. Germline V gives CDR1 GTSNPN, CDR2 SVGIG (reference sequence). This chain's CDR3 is CAWSPSGLAGVHTGELFF. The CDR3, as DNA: TGTGCCTGGAGTCCATCAGGACTAGCGGGGGTCCACACCGGGGAGCTGTTTTTT.

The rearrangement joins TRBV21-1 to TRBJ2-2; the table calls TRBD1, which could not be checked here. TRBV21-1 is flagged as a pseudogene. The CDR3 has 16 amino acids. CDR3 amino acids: CASSRSDTTNTGELFF. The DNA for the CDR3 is TGTGCCAGCAGCAGATCGGACACGACGAACACCGGGGAGCTGTTTTTT.

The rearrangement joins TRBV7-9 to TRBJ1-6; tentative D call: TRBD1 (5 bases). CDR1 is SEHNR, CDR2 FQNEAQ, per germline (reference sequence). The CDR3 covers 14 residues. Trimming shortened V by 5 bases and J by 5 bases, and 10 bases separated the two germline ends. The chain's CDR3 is CASSTETDNSPLHF. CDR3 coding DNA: TGTGCCAGCAGCACGGAGACAGATAATTCACCCCTCCACTTT.

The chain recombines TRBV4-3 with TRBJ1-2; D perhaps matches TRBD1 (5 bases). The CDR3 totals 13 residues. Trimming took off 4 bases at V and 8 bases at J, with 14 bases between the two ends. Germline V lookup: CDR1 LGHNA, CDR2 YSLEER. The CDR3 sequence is CASSPSREGGYTF. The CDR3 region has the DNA TGCGCCAGCAGCCCCAGCAGGGAAGGCGGCTACACCTTC.

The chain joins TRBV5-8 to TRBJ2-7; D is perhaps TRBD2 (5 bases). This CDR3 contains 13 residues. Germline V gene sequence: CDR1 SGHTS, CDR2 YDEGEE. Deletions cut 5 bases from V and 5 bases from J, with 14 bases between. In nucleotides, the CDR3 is TGTGCCAGCAGGCCACGGGGAGTCAACGAGCAGTACTTC. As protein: CASRPRGVNEQYF.

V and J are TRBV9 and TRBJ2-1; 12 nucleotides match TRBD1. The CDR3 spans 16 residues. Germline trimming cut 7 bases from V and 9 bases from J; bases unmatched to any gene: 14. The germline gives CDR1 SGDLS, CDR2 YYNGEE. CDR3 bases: TGTGCCAGCCAACCAATTCCCGGGACAGGGGGCGGTGAGCAGTTCTTC. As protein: CASQPIPGTGGGEQFF.

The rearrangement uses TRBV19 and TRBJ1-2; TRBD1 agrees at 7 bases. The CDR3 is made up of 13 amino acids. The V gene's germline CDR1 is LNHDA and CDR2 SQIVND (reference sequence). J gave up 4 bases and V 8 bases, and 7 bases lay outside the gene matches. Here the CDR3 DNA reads TGTGCCAGTCAGGGGACAGTTGGCTATGGCTACACCTTC. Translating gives CASQGTVGYGYTF.

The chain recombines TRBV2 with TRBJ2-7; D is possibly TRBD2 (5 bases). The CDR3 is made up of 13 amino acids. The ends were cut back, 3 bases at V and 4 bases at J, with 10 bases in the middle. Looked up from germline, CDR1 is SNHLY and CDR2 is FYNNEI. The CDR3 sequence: CASSEDLTYEQYF. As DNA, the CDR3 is TGTGCCAGCAGTGAGGACTTGACATACGAGCAGTACTTC.

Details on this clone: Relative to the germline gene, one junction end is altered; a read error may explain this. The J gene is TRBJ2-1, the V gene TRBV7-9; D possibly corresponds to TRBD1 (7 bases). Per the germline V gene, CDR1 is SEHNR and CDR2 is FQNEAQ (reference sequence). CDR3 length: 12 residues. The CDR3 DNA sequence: TGTGCCAGCAGCTTAGACGGGCAGGGGGAGGTCTTC. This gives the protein CASSLDGQGEVF. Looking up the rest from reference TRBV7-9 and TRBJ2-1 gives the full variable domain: DTGVSQNPRHKITKRGQNVTFRCDPISEHNRLYWYRQTLGQGPEFLTYFQNEAQLEKSRLLSDRFSAERPKGSFSTLEIQRTEQGDSAMYLCASSLDGQGEVFGPGTRLTVL.

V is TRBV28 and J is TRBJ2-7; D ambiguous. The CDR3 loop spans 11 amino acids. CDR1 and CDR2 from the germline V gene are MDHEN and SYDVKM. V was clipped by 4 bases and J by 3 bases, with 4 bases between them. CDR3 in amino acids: CASSSHYEQYF. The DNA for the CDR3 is TGTGCCAGCAGTTCCCACTACGAGCAGTACTTC.

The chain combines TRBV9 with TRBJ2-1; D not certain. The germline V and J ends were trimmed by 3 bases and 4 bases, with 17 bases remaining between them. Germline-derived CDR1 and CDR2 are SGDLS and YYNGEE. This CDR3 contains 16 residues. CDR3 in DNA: TGTGCCAGCAGCGCCCCGACTGGTCCCCCTTACAATGAGCAGTTCTTC. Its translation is CASSAPTGPPYNEQFF.

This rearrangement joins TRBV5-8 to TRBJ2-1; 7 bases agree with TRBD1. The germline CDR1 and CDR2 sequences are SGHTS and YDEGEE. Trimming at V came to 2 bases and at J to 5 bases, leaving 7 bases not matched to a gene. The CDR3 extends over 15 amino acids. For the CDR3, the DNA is TGTGCCAGCAGCTTCCTCCGGGGACAGAACAATGAGCAGTTCTTC. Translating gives CASSFLRGQNNEQFF.

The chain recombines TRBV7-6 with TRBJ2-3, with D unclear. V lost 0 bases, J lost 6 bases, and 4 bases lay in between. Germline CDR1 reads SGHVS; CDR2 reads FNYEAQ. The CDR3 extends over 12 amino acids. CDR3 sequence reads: CASSLALDTQYF. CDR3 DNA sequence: TGTGCCAGCAGCTTAGCACTTGATACGCAGTATTTT.

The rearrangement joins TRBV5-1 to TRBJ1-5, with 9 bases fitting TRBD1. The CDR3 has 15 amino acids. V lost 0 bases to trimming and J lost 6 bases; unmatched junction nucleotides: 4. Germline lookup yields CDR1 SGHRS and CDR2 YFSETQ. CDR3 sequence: CASSLDRGQGQPQHF. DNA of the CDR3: TGCGCCAGCAGCTTGGACAGGGGACAGGGTCAGCCCCAGCATTTT.

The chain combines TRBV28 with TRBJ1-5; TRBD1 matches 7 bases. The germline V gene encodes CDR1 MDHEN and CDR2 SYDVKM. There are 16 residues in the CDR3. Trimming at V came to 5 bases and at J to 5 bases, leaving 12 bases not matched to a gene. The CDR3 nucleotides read TGTGCCAGCAGTGACAGGGCCGAGCTTTTGGATCAGCCCCAGCATTTT. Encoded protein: CASSDRAELLDQPQHF.

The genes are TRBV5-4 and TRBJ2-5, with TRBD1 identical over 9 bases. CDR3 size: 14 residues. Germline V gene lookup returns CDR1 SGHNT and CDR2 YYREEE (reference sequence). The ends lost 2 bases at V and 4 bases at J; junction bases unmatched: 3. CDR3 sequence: CASSLRGQGETQYF. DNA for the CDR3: TGTGCCAGCAGCTTAAGGGGACAGGGAGAGACCCAGTACTTC.

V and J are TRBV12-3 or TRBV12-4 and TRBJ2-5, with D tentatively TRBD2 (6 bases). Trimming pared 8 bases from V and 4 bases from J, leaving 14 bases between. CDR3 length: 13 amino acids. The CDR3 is CASSWGVRETQYF. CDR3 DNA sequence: TGTGCCAGCTCCTGGGGGGTTCGAGAGACCCAGTACTTC.

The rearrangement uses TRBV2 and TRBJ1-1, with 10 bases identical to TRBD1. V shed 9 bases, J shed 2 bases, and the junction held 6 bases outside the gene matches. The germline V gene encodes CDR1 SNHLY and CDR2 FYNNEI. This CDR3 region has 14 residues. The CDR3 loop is CARKGTGVNTEAFF. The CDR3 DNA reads TGTGCCAGAAAAGGGACAGGGGTCAACACTGAAGCTTTCTTT.

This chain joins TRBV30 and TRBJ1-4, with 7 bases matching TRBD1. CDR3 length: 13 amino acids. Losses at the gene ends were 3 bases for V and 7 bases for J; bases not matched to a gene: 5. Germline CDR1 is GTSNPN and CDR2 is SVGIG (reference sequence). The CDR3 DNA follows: TGTGCCTGGAGAGGCAGGGGGAGTGAAAAACTGTTTTTT. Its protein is CAWRGRGSEKLFF.

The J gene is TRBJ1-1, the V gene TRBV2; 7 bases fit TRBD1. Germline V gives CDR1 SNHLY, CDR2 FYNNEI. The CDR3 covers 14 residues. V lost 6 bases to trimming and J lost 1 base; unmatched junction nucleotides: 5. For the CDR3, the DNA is TGTGCCAGCAGCGCCGACAGGGAGAACACTGAAGCTTTCTTT. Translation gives CASSADRENTEAFF.

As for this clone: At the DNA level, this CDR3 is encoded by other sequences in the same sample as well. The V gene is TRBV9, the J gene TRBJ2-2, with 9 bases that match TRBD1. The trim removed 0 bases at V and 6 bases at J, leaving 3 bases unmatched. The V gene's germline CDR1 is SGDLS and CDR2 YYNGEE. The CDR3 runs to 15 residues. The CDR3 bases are TGTGCCAGCAGCGTAGGTGGGACAGGGTCCGGGGAGCTGTTTTTT. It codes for CASSVGGTGSGELFF.

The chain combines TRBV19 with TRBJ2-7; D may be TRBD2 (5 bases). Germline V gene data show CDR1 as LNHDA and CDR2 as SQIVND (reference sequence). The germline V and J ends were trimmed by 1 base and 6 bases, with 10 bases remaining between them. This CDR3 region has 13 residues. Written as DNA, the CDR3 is TGTGCCAGTAGTATAGCCGCCAGCGGCGAGCAGTACTTC. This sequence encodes CASSIAASGEQYF.